The 10 T cell receptor beta chains presented below share a single source sample, sequenced in a study of blood T cell repertoires in COVID-19. The assay was immunoSEQ multiplex PCR, and TCRdb's table has in-frame clones only and misses some. The table records 100,000 to 150,000 clones, 60% to 85% of them present only once. Sequenced sample: peripheral blood. Source of these receptors: a man in his sixties or seventies with acute or convalescent COVID-19.

V usage is TRBV5-1 and J usage is TRBJ1-1; TRBD1 is a possible D gene (6 bases). Germline loops: CDR1 SGHRS, CDR2 YFSETQ. V was trimmed by 4 bases and J by 1 base, leaving 14 bases between them. The CDR3 contains 15 residues. The CDR3 here is CASSPGDLGNTEAFF. Written as DNA, the CDR3 is TGCGCCAGCAGCCCAGGGGATTTGGGGAACACTGAAGCTTTCTTT.

This clone was found once. This chain joins TRBV6-1 and TRBJ2-1; 7 nucleotides match TRBD1. The CDR3 spans 16 residues. Germline V gene sequence: CDR1 MNHNS, CDR2 SASEGT. Trimming cost V 3 bases and J 7 bases; bases outside gene matches: 12. CDR3 sequence reads: CASSDYAGTALNEQFF. The CDR3 DNA is TGTGCCAGCAGTGACTACGCCGGGACAGCCCTGAATGAGCAGTTCTTC.

The V call is TRBV4-2, the J call TRBJ2-1; D remains ambiguous. Germline CDR1 reads LGHNA; CDR2 reads YNFKEQ. The ends were cut back, 4 bases at V and 7 bases at J, with 14 bases in the middle. The CDR3 spans 14 residues. Here the CDR3 DNA reads TGTGCCAGCAGCCCTCGAGGCTCCTCTAATGAGCAGTTCTTC. This codes for CASSPRGSSNEQFF.

V gene TRBV9 combines with J gene TRBJ2-2; TRBD2 matches 15 bases. Trimming took 2 bases from V and 6 from J; bases not matched to a gene: 5. There are 17 residues in the CDR3. CDR1 SGDLS and CDR2 YYNGEE come from the germline V gene. CDR3 coding DNA: TGTGCCAGCAGCGTTTATGGACTAGCGGGGGGGCCCGGGGAGCTGTTTTTT. This encodes CASSVYGLAGGPGELFF.

The rearrangement joins TRBV5-4 to TRBJ1-2; D remains ambiguous. In germline, CDR1 is SGHNT, CDR2 YYREEE (reference sequence). Trimming left V 0 bases short and J 3 bases short, with 12 bases between. The CDR3 length is 15 residues. The CDR3 region is CASSLDRGRDYGYTF. The CDR3 nucleotides are TGTGCCAGCAGCTTGGACCGGGGTAGAGACTATGGCTACACCTTC. The entire variable domain, with the rest obtained from reference TRBV5-4 and TRBJ1-2, is as follows: ETGVTQSPTHLIKTRGQQVTLRCSSQSGHNTVSWYQQALGQGPQFIFQYYREEENGRGNFPPRFSGLQFPNYSSELNVNALELDDSALYLCASSLDRGRDYGYTFGSGTRLTVV.

A few counts support this clone. As DNA, the CDR3 is TGTGCCATCATGGCGGGGTCCCATCAGCCCCAGCATTTT. The encoded protein is CAIMAGSHQPQHF. V is TRBV10-3 and J is TRBJ1-5, with D hard to call. This CDR3 has 13 amino acids. Per germline, CDR1 ENHRY and CDR2 SYGVKD. The ends were cut back, 7 bases at V and 5 bases at J, with 12 bases in the middle.

In this sample, this clone turned up many times. The chain has TRBV9 and TRBJ1-3; tentatively, D is TRBD1 (5 bases). Germline V gene lookup returns CDR1 SGDLS and CDR2 YYNGEE. Trimming removed 0 bases at V and 2 bases at J, with 12 bases between. The CDR3 loop spans 16 amino acids. The CDR3 bases are TGTGCCAGCAGCGTAGCGGTCCAGGGCGCTGGAAACACCATATATTTT. Protein sequence: CASSVAVQGAGNTIYF.

V and J are TRBV9 and TRBJ2-5; 11 nucleotides agree with TRBD1. Losses at the gene ends were 0 bases for V and 5 bases for J; bases not matched to a gene: 6. This CDR3 spans 16 amino acids. Germline values: CDR1 SGDLS, CDR2 YYNGEE. The CDR3 region has the DNA TGTGCCAGCAGCGTAGAAGGACAGGGGGCGCGGGAGACCCAGTACTTC. Its translation is CASSVEGQGARETQYF. Filled out from reference TRBV9 and TRBJ2-5, the complete variable domain reads DSGVTQTPKHLITATGQRVTLRCSPRSGDLSVYWYQQSLDQGLQFLIQYYNGEERAKGNILERFSAQQFPDLHSELNLSSLELGDSALYFCASSVEGQGARETQYFGPGTRLLVL.

The chain has TRBV29-1 and TRBJ1-1; D remains unclear. Trimming pared 4 bases from V and 1 base from J, leaving 10 bases between. The CDR3 runs to 13 residues. CDR1 is SQVTM and CDR2 is ANQGSEA in the germline V gene. CDR3 in DNA: TGCAGCGTTGTGAACTCGGGGAACACTGAAGCTTTCTTT. This translates into CSVVNSGNTEAFF.

This chain connects TRBV7-3 to TRBJ1-6, with 10 bases matching TRBD1. The ends lost 2 bases at V and 0 bases at J; junction bases unmatched: 16. This CDR3 contains 22 residues. Germline CDR1 is SGHTA and CDR2 is FQGTGA. CDR3 sequence (DNA): TGTGCCAGCAGCTTAGAGCCCGGGGGACAGGGGAGCCCTAGCTCCTATAATTCACCCCTCCACTTT. The encoded protein is CASSLEPGGQGSPSSYNSPLHF.